Listed here are 8 T cell receptor beta chains from one sample, sequenced in a study of blood T cell repertoires in COVID-19. The data were produced by immunoSEQ multiplex PCR, yet TCRdb's version contains in-frame clones alone and is incomplete. The table lists about 79,000 clones, approximately 90% of them singletons, with roughly 4.4% in the top ten. Specimen: peripheral blood. All receptors come from a man aged 50-60 years with active COVID-19.

V usage is TRBV4-1 and J usage is TRBJ2-7, with 7 bases fitting TRBD2. The V gene end was trimmed by 4 bases and the J gene end by 5 bases; junction bases not matched to a gene: 8. The CDR3 length is 14 residues. Germline V gives CDR1 MGHRA, CDR2 YSYEKL. DNA of the CDR3: TGCGCCAGCAGCCCGGGAGCGGGATTCCACGAGCAGTACTTC. This codes for CASSPGAGFHEQYF.

The count of this clone is one. The rearrangement joins TRBV28 to TRBJ1-2; TRBD1 matches 9 bases. This CDR3 spans 14 amino acids. V was pared by 7 bases and J by 9 bases, with 12 bases of the junction left unmatched. Germline V lookup: CDR1 MDHEN, CDR2 SYDVKM. Here the CDR3 DNA reads TGTGCCAGCACCAGGTTAAGCACAGGGGGCAGCTACACCTTC. Translation: CASTRLSTGGSYTF.

This rearrangement joins TRBV28 to TRBJ2-7, with 10 bases fitting TRBD1. Trimming at V came to 5 bases and at J to 5 bases, leaving 12 bases not matched to a gene. The CDR3 runs to 16 residues. Germline values: CDR1 MDHEN, CDR2 SYDVKM. The DNA of the CDR3 is TGTGCCAGCAGTACGAATTCCGGGACAGGGGTAAACGAGCAGTACTTC. Its protein product is CASSTNSGTGVNEQYF.

V is TRBV4-2 and J is TRBJ2-7, with D unresolved. The CDR3 extends over 12 amino acids. Trimming stripped 1 base from V and 3 bases from J, with 4 bases between. Per the germline V gene, CDR1 is LGHNA and CDR2 is YNFKEQ. CDR3 sequence (DNA): TGTGCCAGCAGCCAAGGGAGCTACGAGCAGTACTTC. Its translation is CASSQGSYEQYF.

The chain couples TRBV19 to TRBJ2-7, with TRBD2 matching 7 bases. CDR1 LNHDA and CDR2 SQIVND come from the germline V gene (reference sequence). V trimming: 7 bases; J trimming: 0 bases; junction bases outside the gene matches: 9. CDR3 length equals 15 residues. The DNA of the CDR3 is TGTGCCAGTACTGAACGGGGGGTGAGCTCCTACGAGCAGTACTTC. This codes for CASTERGVSSYEQYF.

CDR3 loop: CASRQGSNTGELFF. CDR3 nucleotides: TGCGCCAGCAGACAGGGAAGTAACACCGGGGAGCTGTTTTTT. V and J are TRBV5-1 and TRBJ2-2; D is perhaps TRBD1 (6 bases). V gave up 5 bases and J gave up 2 bases, with 10 bases separating them. Per the germline V gene, CDR1 is SGHRS and CDR2 is YFSETQ. The CDR3 is 14 residues long.

The chain employs TRBV29-1 and TRBJ2-3; 11 positions agree with TRBD1. This CDR3 contains 14 residues. Trimming at V came to 7 bases and at J to 4 bases, leaving 7 bases not matched to a gene. The germline V gene has CDR1 SQVTM and CDR2 ANQGSEA. DNA of the CDR3: TGCAGCGCCGACGTGGGACAGGGGGCAGATACGCAGTATTTT. Translated, it gives CSADVGQGADTQYF.

The chain is built from TRBV14 and TRBJ2-1; 8 bases are shared with TRBD2. Unmatched junction bases numbered 5, after V lost 2 bases and J lost 5 bases. CDR3 size: 15 residues. Germline CDR1 and CDR2: SGHDN and FVKESK. The CDR3 region is CASSQHPLADNEQFF. The CDR3 coding sequence is TGTGCCAGCAGCCAACATCCACTAGCGGACAATGAGCAGTTCTTC.